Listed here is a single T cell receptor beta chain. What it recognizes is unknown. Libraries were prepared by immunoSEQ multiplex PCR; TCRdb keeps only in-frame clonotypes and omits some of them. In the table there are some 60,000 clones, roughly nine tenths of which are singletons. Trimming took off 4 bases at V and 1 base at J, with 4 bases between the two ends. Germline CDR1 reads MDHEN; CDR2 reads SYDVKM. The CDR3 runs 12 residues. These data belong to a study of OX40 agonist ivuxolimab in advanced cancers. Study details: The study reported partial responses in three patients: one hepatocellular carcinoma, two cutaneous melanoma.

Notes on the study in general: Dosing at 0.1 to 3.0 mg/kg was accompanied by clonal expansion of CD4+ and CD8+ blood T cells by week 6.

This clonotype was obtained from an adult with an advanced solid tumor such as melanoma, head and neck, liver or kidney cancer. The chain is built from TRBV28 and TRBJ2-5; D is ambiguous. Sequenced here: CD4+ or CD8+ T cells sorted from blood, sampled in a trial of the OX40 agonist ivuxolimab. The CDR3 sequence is CASSSLQETQYF. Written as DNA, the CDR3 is TGTGCCAGCAGTTCTCTCCAAGAGACCCAGTACTTC.